This is a list of T cell receptor beta chains from one sample in a study of CD8 T cells in ankylosing spondylitis. One entry per CDR3 protein, called by TCRdb with MiXCR from the 5' RACE reads. In the table there are nearly 350,000 distinct CDR3 sequences, approximately 14% of which are singletons. The specimen was blood, either unsorted or a sorted T cell fraction (not recorded which). The receptors were gathered from a male donor with ankylosing spondylitis or in good health (not recorded which). The CDR3 runs from the conserved cysteine through the conserved F or W. Fields, in order: clone size, D gene, J gene, V gene, CDR3 DNA, CDR3 protein. A D gene is named only where the DNA matches it firmly. For some rows the clone size is stated as once, few or many, or as a class when expanded; others skip it.

abundance: .
d_gene: TRBD2
j_gene: TRBJ2-1
v_gene: TRBV11-2
CDR3nt: TGTGCCAGCAGCTTAGTCCCTCCAAGCGGGAGGGCCCCCTACAATGAGCAGTTCTTC
CDR3aa: CASSLVPPSGRAPYNEQFF

abundance: few
d_gene: .
j_gene: TRBJ2-2
v_gene: TRBV11-2
CDR3nt: TGTGCCAGCAGCTTAGGAGCAGGGACTGGCGGGGAGCTGTTTTTT
CDR3aa: CASSLGAGTGGELFF

abundance: few
d_gene: .
j_gene: TRBJ2-2
v_gene: TRBV5-1
CDR3nt: TGCGCCAGCAGCTTGGGTTCTTCGGGGGCGACCGGGGAGCTGTTTTTT
CDR3aa: CASSLGSSGATGELFF

abundance: many
d_gene: TRBD1
j_gene: TRBJ1-1
v_gene: TRBV29-1
CDR3nt: TGCAGCGGAGGGGACAGGCCAAACACTGAAGCTTTCTTT
CDR3aa: CSGGDRPNTEAFF

abundance: many
d_gene: TRBD1
j_gene: TRBJ1-2
v_gene: TRBV2
CDR3nt: TGTGCCAGCACCGGGGACAGGCTAAACGGGGACTACACCTTC
CDR3aa: CASTGDRLNGDYTF

abundance: few
d_gene: .
j_gene: TRBJ1-1
v_gene: TRBV4-2
CDR3nt: TGTGCCAGCAGCCAAGTAAACGGGAACACTGAAGCTTTCTTT
CDR3aa: CASSQVNGNTEAFF

abundance: .
d_gene: TRBD1
j_gene: TRBJ2-7
v_gene: TRBV20-1
CDR3nt: TGCAGTGCTAGTAGGCAGGGGGACGAGCAGTACTTC
CDR3aa: CSASRQGDEQYF

abundance: .
d_gene: .
j_gene: TRBJ1-2
v_gene: TRBV5-1
CDR3nt: TGCGCCAGCAGCTTTGATGACAGGTCTAGCTATGGCTACACCTTC
CDR3aa: CASSFDDRSSYGYTF

abundance: many
d_gene: TRBD1
j_gene: TRBJ1-6
v_gene: TRBV20-1
CDR3nt: TGCAGTGCTGAAACAACCGGGACAGGGCTCTCACCCCTCCACTTT
CDR3aa: CSAETTGTGLSPLHF

abundance: few
d_gene: .
j_gene: TRBJ1-2
v_gene: TRBV29-1
CDR3nt: TGCAGCGTTGAAGGGCCAGGGAATGGCGGCTACACCTTC
CDR3aa: CSVEGPGNGGYTF

abundance: .
d_gene: .
j_gene: TRBJ1-1
v_gene: TRBV10-2
CDR3nt: TGCGCCAGCAGGGAAGATACAAAAGCTTTCTTT
CDR3aa: CASREDTKAFF

abundance: few
d_gene: TRBD1
j_gene: TRBJ2-2
v_gene: TRBV11-1
CDR3nt: TGTGCCAGCAGCTTTCGGACAGGCCCGCTAAGAAACACCGGGGAGCTGTTTTTT
CDR3aa: CASSFRTGPLRNTGELFF

abundance: few
d_gene: .
j_gene: TRBJ1-6
v_gene: TRBV12-3/TRBV12-4
CDR3nt: TGTGCCAGCAGTTTGGGGGATGGGTATAATTCACCCCTCCACTTT
CDR3aa: CASSLGDGYNSPLHF

abundance: .
d_gene: .
j_gene: TRBJ2-3
v_gene: TRBV19
CDR3nt: TGTGCCGGGCCTGACGGACCCACAGATACGCAGTATTTT
CDR3aa: CAGPDGPTDTQYF

abundance: .
d_gene: TRBD1
j_gene: TRBJ1-4
v_gene: TRBV3-1
CDR3nt: TGTGCCAGCAGCCAAGATCGGGACAGGACTAATGAAAAACTGTTTTTT
CDR3aa: CASSQDRDRTNEKLFF

abundance: .
d_gene: TRBD1
j_gene: TRBJ1-2
v_gene: TRBV18
CDR3nt: TGTGCCAGCTCAGCAGGGGGACAAACAGTTGGCTACACCTTC
CDR3aa: CASSAGGQTVGYTF

abundance: .
d_gene: .
j_gene: TRBJ1-2
v_gene: TRBV12-3/TRBV12-4
CDR3nt: TGTGCCAGCACCACGGCCGGCTATGGCTACACCTTC
CDR3aa: CASTTAGYGYTF

abundance: .
d_gene: TRBD2
j_gene: TRBJ2-2
v_gene: TRBV10-3
CDR3nt: TGTGCCATCAATTCAGCGGGAGGGCCCTACGGCGGGGAGCTGTTTTTT
CDR3aa: CAINSAGGPYGGELFF

abundance: .
d_gene: .
j_gene: TRBJ1-1
v_gene: TRBV3-1
CDR3nt: TGTGCCAGCAGCCCCCCTCCATGGACTGAAGCTTTCTTT
CDR3aa: CASSPPPWTEAFF

abundance: few
d_gene: .
j_gene: TRBJ2-5
v_gene: TRBV20-1
CDR3nt: TGCAGTGCATCCGGGCAGGGCCCAGAGACCCAGTACTTC
CDR3aa: CSASGQGPETQYF

abundance: few
d_gene: TRBD2
j_gene: TRBJ2-3
v_gene: TRBV30
CDR3nt: TGTGCCTGGAGACTAGCGGACCGCACAGATACGCAGTATTTT
CDR3aa: CAWRLADRTDTQYF

abundance: .
d_gene: .
j_gene: TRBJ2-1
v_gene: TRBV3-1
CDR3nt: TGTGCCAGCAGCCAAGAAACGGTCTCCTACAATGAGCAGTTCTTC
CDR3aa: CASSQETVSYNEQFF

abundance: few
d_gene: .
j_gene: TRBJ2-2
v_gene: TRBV7-6
CDR3nt: TGTGCCAGCAGCTTAGACCCAAAAGCCGGGGAGCTGTTTTTT
CDR3aa: CASSLDPKAGELFF

abundance: .
d_gene: .
j_gene: TRBJ2-3
v_gene: TRBV14
CDR3nt: TGTGCCAGCAGCCAATTGACCGGGACACACAGCACAGATACGCAGTATTTT
CDR3aa: CASSQLTGTHSTDTQYF

abundance: few
d_gene: .
j_gene: TRBJ1-1
v_gene: TRBV5-1
CDR3nt: TGCGCCAGCAGGTTCCGGACAACCGGGAACACTGAAGCTTTCTTT
CDR3aa: CASRFRTTGNTEAFF

abundance: few
d_gene: .
j_gene: TRBJ2-2
v_gene: TRBV3-1
CDR3nt: TGTGCCAGCAGCCAAGATAGGGGACTCACCGGGGAGCTGTTTTTT
CDR3aa: CASSQDRGLTGELFF